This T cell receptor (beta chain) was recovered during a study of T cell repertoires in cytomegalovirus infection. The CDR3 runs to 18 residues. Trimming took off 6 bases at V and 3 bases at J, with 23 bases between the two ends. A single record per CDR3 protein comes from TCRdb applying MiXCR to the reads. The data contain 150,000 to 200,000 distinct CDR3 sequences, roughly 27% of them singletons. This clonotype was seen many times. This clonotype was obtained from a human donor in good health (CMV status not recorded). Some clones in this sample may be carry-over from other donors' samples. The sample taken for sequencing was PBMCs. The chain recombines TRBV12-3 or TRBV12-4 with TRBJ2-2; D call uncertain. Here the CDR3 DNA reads TGTGCCAGCAGCGCACTTCTCGGTTTGGGCAGAGACACCGGGGAGCTGTTTTTT. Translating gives CASSALLGLGRDTGELFF.